Listed below are T cell receptor beta chains from one sample, sequenced in a study of T-cell reconstitution after alpha-beta-depleted transplantation in children. TCRdb independently ran MiXCR on the PCR reads; one entry per CDR3 protein. This table has around 130,000 distinct CDR3 sequences, 8% to 10% appearing once. Sequencing used PBMCs, mostly from graft donor cells, obtained 180 days after TCRalphabeta/CD19-depleted stem cell transplant. The receptors here all came from a girl under three years old who had a stem cell transplant for combined immunodeficiency, so the T cells may come from the graft donor. CDR3s include the opening cysteine and the closing phenylalanine or tryptophan. A D gene is named only where the DNA matches it firmly. Clone size is not always given. Where it is, it says once, few, many or a class for expanded clones.

D: .; J: TRBJ1-2; V: TRBV5-1; size: few; CDR3: CASSLLTGATYGYTF; DNA: TGCGCCAGCAGCTTACTGACAGGTGCCACCTATGGCTACACCTTC
D: TRBD1; J: TRBJ1-2; V: TRBV7-2; size: few; CDR3: CASSQNNRGHGYTF; DNA: TGTGCCAGCAGCCAGAACAACAGGGGCCATGGCTACACCTTC
D: TRBD1; J: TRBJ2-7; V: TRBV20-1; size: few; CDR3: CSAPPSTGTGEQYF; DNA: TGCAGTGCTCCTCCTTCGACAGGGACGGGAGAGCAGTACTTC
D: TRBD2; J: TRBJ2-5; V: TRBV7-6; size: .; CDR3: CASSLNLKTSGGDGETQYF; DNA: TGTGCCAGCAGCTTAAATTTGAAGACTAGCGGGGGCGACGGAGAGACCCAGTACTTC
D: TRBD1; J: TRBJ2-7; V: TRBV20-1; size: .; CDR3: CSARTGLSYEQYF; DNA: TGCAGTGCCCGGACAGGGCTTTCCTACGAGCAGTACTTC
D: TRBD1; J: TRBJ2-7; V: TRBV6-2/TRBV6-3; size: .; CDR3: CASSALGQGYEQYF; DNA: TGTGCCAGCAGCGCCCTGGGACAGGGCTACGAGCAGTACTTC
D: .; J: TRBJ1-4; V: TRBV20-1; size: many; CDR3: CSAKRGLTNEKLFF; DNA: TGCAGTGCTAAAAGAGGCCTGACTAATGAAAAACTGTTTTTT
D: .; J: TRBJ1-5; V: TRBV6-5; size: .; CDR3: CASSYSTAEDQPQHF; DNA: TGTGCCAGCAGTTACTCGACCGCAGAGGATCAGCCCCAGCATTTT
D: .; J: TRBJ2-7; V: TRBV6-1; size: few; CDR3: CASSERSLVYEQYF; DNA: TGTGCCAGCAGTGAAAGGAGTCTAGTTTACGAGCAGTACTTC
D: TRBD2; J: TRBJ2-1; V: TRBV13; size: .; CDR3: CASSPPRREGRDEQFF; DNA: TGTGCCAGCAGCCCCCCTCGGCGGGAGGGCCGAGATGAGCAGTTCTTC
D: TRBD1; J: TRBJ2-4; V: TRBV20-1; size: few; CDR3: CSARGTRTGVIQYF; DNA: TGCAGTGCTAGGGGGACTCGGACAGGGGTCATTCAGTACTTC
D: .; J: TRBJ1-3; V: TRBV9; size: .; CDR3: CASSVAIGDYTIYF; DNA: TGTGCCAGCAGCGTGGCGATCGGCGACTACACCATATATTTT
D: TRBD1; J: TRBJ1-4; V: TRBV28; size: .; CDR3: CASRDRGGEKLFF; DNA: TGTGCCAGCAGGGACAGGGGCGGTGAAAAACTGTTTTTT
D: .; J: TRBJ2-5; V: TRBV21-1; size: few; CDR3: CASSNPGQRGWQETQYF; DNA: TGTGCCAGCAGCAATCCCGGACAGCGAGGCTGGCAAGAGACCCAGTACTTC
D: .; J: TRBJ1-2; V: TRBV7-8; size: few; CDR3: CASSLGGPQLYGYTF; DNA: TGTGCCAGCAGCTTAGGAGGGCCTCAGTTGTATGGCTACACCTTC
D: TRBD2; J: TRBJ2-5; V: TRBV3-1; size: few; CDR3: CASSPGLAGPETQYF; DNA: TGTGCCAGCAGCCCCGGACTAGCGGGGCCAGAGACCCAGTACTTC
D: TRBD1; J: TRBJ2-5; V: TRBV12-3/TRBV12-4; size: .; CDR3: CASSSIIPDRGLWETQYF; DNA: TGTGCCAGCAGTTCTATTATCCCGGACAGGGGGCTTTGGGAGACCCAGTACTTC
D: TRBD2; J: TRBJ2-7; V: TRBV11-2; size: few; CDR3: CASSLVLAGYEQYF; DNA: TGTGCCAGCAGCTTGGTACTAGCGGGATACGAGCAGTACTTC
D: .; J: TRBJ2-3; V: TRBV11-2; size: .; CDR3: CASSLDGGSSTDTQYF; DNA: TGTGCCAGCAGCTTAGATGGAGGCTCTAGCACAGATACGCAGTATTTT
D: TRBD1; J: TRBJ2-7; V: TRBV5-1; size: many; CDR3: CASSLDRGYEQYF; DNA: TGCGCCAGCAGCTTGGACAGGGGGTACGAGCAGTACTTC
D: TRBD2; J: TRBJ2-1; V: TRBV7-8; size: few; CDR3: CASRLGLAGTSYNEQFF; DNA: TGTGCCAGCAGATTGGGACTAGCGGGAACCTCCTACAATGAGCAGTTCTTC
D: .; J: TRBJ2-5; V: TRBV20-1; size: .; CDR3: CSRLYSSQETQYF; DNA: TGCAGCAGGTTGTACTCCTCTCAAGAGACCCAGTACTTC
D: TRBD2; J: TRBJ2-1; V: TRBV10-3; size: once; CDR3: CAISEGGLAGVNEQFF; DNA: TGTGCCATCAGTGAGGGTGGACTAGCGGGGGTCAATGAGCAGTTCTTC
D: TRBD2; J: TRBJ2-1; V: TRBV25-1; size: many; CDR3: CASSDLAGGPTYNEQFF; DNA: TGTGCCAGCAGTGACCTAGCGGGAGGCCCCACCTACAATGAGCAGTTCTTC
D: .; J: TRBJ2-7; V: TRBV29-1; size: few; CDR3: CSAEDNYEQYF; DNA: TGCAGCGCAGAAGACAACTACGAGCAGTACTTC
D: TRBD1; J: TRBJ1-4; V: TRBV10-3; size: few; CDR3: CATNRGPGEKLFF; DNA: TGTGCCACGAACAGGGGGCCGGGTGAAAAACTGTTTTTT
D: TRBD2; J: TRBJ2-3; V: TRBV7-2; size: many; CDR3: CASSPWTSGRTDTQYF; DNA: TGTGCCAGCAGCCCCTGGACTAGCGGGAGAACAGATACGCAGTATTTT
D: .; J: TRBJ1-5; V: TRBV28; size: many; CDR3: CASSLSRGGNQPQHF; DNA: TGTGCCAGCAGTTTATCCAGGGGAGGCAATCAGCCCCAGCATTTT
D: TRBD2; J: TRBJ2-3; V: TRBV20-1; size: .; CDR3: CSARDGLAGCCADTQYF; DNA: TGCAGTGCTAGAGATGGCCTAGCGGGATGTTGCGCAGATACGCAGTATTTT
D: .; J: TRBJ2-7; V: TRBV2; size: few; CDR3: CASSEGSEQYF; DNA: TGTGCCAGCAGTGAAGGATCCGAGCAGTACTTC
D: .; J: TRBJ2-7; V: TRBV20-1; size: .; CDR3: CSARIHTYEQYF; DNA: TGCAGTGCCCGGATCCATACCTACGAGCAGTACTTC
D: .; J: TRBJ1-1; V: TRBV20-1; size: few; CDR3: CSAFLTGRNTEAFF; DNA: TGCAGTGCGTTTTTAACAGGGAGGAACACTGAAGCTTTCTTT
D: .; J: TRBJ2-5; V: TRBV3-1; size: few; CDR3: CASSQEFGRKETQYF; DNA: TGTGCCAGCAGCCAAGAATTCGGCAGGAAAGAGACCCAGTACTTC
D: .; J: TRBJ2-4; V: TRBV7-2; size: many; CDR3: CASSLADAGLAKNIQYF; DNA: TGTGCCAGCAGCTTAGCGGATGCAGGCTTAGCCAAAAACATTCAGTACTTC
D: .; J: TRBJ1-1; V: TRBV29-1; size: .; CDR3: CSVQYPGRRGTEAFF; DNA: TGCAGCGTTCAATACCCGGGACGGAGGGGGACTGAAGCTTTCTTT
D: .; J: TRBJ2-1; V: TRBV7-7; size: .; CDR3: CASSPTLGGSFNEQFF; DNA: TGTGCTAGCAGCCCCACCCTCGGGGGCTCCTTCAATGAGCAGTTCTTC
D: TRBD1; J: TRBJ2-2; V: TRBV28; size: few; CDR3: CASSRTGSGTGELFF; DNA: TGTGCCAGCAGTCGGACAGGGTCCGGCACCGGGGAGCTGTTTTTT
D: TRBD1; J: TRBJ1-2; V: TRBV5-1; size: .; CDR3: CASSGRTGAYGYTF; DNA: TGCGCCAGCAGCGGGCGGACAGGCGCTTATGGCTACACCTTC
D: .; J: TRBJ1-2; V: TRBV6-5; size: few; CDR3: CASSYPGTYGYTF; DNA: TGTGCCAGCAGTTACCCGGGGACCTATGGCTACACCTTC
D: TRBD2; J: TRBJ2-1; V: TRBV4-3; size: .; CDR3: CASSQSGGGNEQFF; DNA: TGCGCCAGCAGCCAAAGCGGGGGTGGGAATGAGCAGTTCTTC
D: .; J: TRBJ2-5; V: TRBV29-1; size: many; CDR3: CSALSGEETQYF; DNA: TGCAGCGCCCTGTCGGGGGAAGAGACCCAGTACTTC
D: TRBD2; J: TRBJ2-3; V: TRBV13; size: .; CDR3: CASSPLIGLAGADAQYF; DNA: TGTGCCAGCAGCCCCCTAATAGGGCTAGCGGGAGCAGATGCGCAGTATTTT
D: TRBD2; J: TRBJ2-2; V: TRBV7-8; size: few; CDR3: CASSLARLARDGELFF; DNA: TGTGCCAGCAGCTTAGCTAGACTAGCTCGGGACGGGGAGCTGTTTTTT
D: TRBD2; J: TRBJ2-7; V: TRBV20-1; size: few; CDR3: CSASPTGLAGGTYEQYF; DNA: TGCAGTGCTAGCCCAACGGGACTAGCGGGAGGAACCTACGAGCAGTACTTC
D: .; J: TRBJ2-7; V: TRBV7-7; size: many; CDR3: CASSLDDQGYEQYF; DNA: TGTGCTAGCAGCTTAGACGACCAGGGTTACGAGCAGTACTTC
D: .; J: TRBJ2-5; V: TRBV4-3; size: many; CDR3: CASSLDAGKTQYF; DNA: TGCGCCAGCAGCCTAGACGCAGGGAAGACCCAGTACTTC
D: .; J: TRBJ2-7; V: TRBV5-8; size: few; CDR3: CASSLAPYYEQYF; DNA: TGTGCCAGCAGCTTGGCCCCCTACTACGAGCAGTACTTC
D: TRBD2; J: TRBJ2-3; V: TRBV7-2; size: few; CDR3: CASSVGTSDGDTQYF; DNA: TGTGCCAGCAGCGTCGGGACTAGCGATGGGGATACGCAGTATTTT
D: TRBD1; J: TRBJ2-7; V: TRBV5-1; size: .; CDR3: CASSLTGAPYEQYF; DNA: TGCGCCAGCAGCCTAACAGGGGCCCCCTACGAGCAGTACTTC
D: .; J: TRBJ2-7; V: TRBV6-1; size: few; CDR3: CASTPTLGTHAEQYF; DNA: TGTGCCAGCACTCCGACTCTGGGGACGCACGCCGAGCAGTACTTC
D: .; J: TRBJ2-4; V: TRBV5-6; size: .; CDR3: CASSLKGENIQYF; DNA: TGTGCCAGCAGCTTGAAGGGGGAAAACATTCAGTACTTC
D: .; J: TRBJ2-3; V: TRBV29-1; size: many; CDR3: CSVVLPSEDTQYF; DNA: TGCAGCGTTGTTCTCCCTTCGGAAGATACGCAGTATTTT
D: .; J: TRBJ1-5; V: TRBV7-8; size: many; CDR3: CASSLRGNQPQHF; DNA: TGTGCCAGCAGCTTGCGGGGCAATCAGCCCCAGCATTTT